This T cell receptor beta chain emerged from a study of cytomegalovirus exposure and HLA in healthy donors. On the study more broadly: In terms of ancestry, the Caucasian-associated cluster contained roughly four fifths of the roughly 400 genotyped donors.

Findings and limits, study-wide: The study put 150 or so TCR beta chains on its list as cytomegalovirus-associated. The likely origin of a cluster of highly shared sequence variants was a sequencing artifact.

Germline CDR1 is SEHNR and CDR2 is FQNEAQ (reference sequence). V gave up 6 bases and J gave up 4 bases; unmatched junction bases: 7. The CDR3 spans 16 residues. Comments on this clone: What it binds is not known.

With 60 Vbeta and 13 Jbeta primers, the PCR was carried out. The table came from immunoSEQ multiplex PCR; TCRdb's copy has only in-frame clones and leaves some out. The sample consists of about 150,000 clones, approximately 82% of them appearing once. This TCR came from a woman aged 50 to 60 in good health and CMV-seropositive. The chain combines TRBV7-9 with TRBJ1-6; TRBD1 matches 9 bases. The sequenced material came from PBMCs. The CDR3: CASSQQGAVYNSPLHF. The DNA of the CDR3 is TGTGCCAGCAGTCAACAGGGGGCAGTTTATAATTCACCCCTCCACTTT. Based on the CDR3 plus reference TRBV7-9 and TRBJ1-6, the full variable domain is DTGVSQNPRHKITKRGQNVTFRCDPISEHNRLYWYRQTLGQGPEFLTYFQNEAQLEKSRLLSDRFSAERPKGSFSTLEIQRTEQGDSAMYLCASSQQGAVYNSPLHFGNGTRLTVT.